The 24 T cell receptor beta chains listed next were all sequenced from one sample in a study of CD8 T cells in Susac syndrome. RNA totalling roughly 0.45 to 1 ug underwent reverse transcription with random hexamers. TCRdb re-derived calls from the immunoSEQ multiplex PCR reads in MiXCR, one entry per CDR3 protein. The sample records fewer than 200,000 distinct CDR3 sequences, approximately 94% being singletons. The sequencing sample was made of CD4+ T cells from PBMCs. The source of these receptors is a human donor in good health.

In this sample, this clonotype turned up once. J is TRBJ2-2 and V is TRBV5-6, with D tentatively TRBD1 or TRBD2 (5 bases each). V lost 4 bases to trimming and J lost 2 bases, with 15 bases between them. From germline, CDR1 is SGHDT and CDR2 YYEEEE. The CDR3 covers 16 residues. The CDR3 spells CASSPGQGANTGELFF. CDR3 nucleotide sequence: TGTGCCAGCAGCCCGGGGCAGGGTGCAAACACCGGGGAGCTGTTTTTT.

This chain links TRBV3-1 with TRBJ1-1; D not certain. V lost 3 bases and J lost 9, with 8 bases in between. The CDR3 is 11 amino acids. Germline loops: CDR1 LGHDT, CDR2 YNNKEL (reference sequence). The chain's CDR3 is CASSHAGQAFF. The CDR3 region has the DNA TGTGCCAGCAGCCATGCAGGACAAGCTTTCTTT.

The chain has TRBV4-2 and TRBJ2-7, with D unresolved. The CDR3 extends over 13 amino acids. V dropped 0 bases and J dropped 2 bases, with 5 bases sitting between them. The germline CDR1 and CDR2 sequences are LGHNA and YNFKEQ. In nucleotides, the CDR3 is TGTGCCAGCAGCCAAGATAGGACCTACGAGCAGTACTTC. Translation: CASSQDRTYEQYF.

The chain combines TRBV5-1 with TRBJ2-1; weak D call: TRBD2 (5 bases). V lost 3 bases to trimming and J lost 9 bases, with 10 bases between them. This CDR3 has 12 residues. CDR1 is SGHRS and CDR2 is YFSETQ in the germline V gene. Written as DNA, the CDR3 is TGCGCCAGCAGCTCTTCTAGCTTTGAGCAGTTCTTC. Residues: CASSSSSFEQFF.

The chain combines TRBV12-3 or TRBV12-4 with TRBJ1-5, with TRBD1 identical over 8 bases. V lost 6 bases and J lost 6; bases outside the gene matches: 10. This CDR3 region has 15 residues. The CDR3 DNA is TGTGCCAGCAGGCAAACAGGGGGAAGGCGTCAGCCCCAGCATTTT. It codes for CASRQTGGRRQPQHF.

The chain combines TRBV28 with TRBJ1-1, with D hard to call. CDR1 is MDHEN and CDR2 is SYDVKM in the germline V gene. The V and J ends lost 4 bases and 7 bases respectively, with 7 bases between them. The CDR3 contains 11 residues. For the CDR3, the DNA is TGTGCCAGCAGTTGGGCAGGTGAAGCTTTCTTT. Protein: CASSWAGEAFF.

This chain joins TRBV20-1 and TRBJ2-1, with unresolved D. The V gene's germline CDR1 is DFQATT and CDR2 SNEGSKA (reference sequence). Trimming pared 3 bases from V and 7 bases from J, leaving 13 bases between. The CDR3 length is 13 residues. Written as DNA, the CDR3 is TGCAGTGCTAGTTTAGGGTTGGGGAATGAGCAGTTCTTC. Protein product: CSASLGLGNEQFF.

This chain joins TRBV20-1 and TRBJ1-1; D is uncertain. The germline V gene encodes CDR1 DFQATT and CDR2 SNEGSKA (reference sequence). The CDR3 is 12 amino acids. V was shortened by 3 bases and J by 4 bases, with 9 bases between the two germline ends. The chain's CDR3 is CSASPWSTEAFF. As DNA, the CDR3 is TGCAGTGCTAGCCCGTGGAGCACTGAAGCTTTCTTT.

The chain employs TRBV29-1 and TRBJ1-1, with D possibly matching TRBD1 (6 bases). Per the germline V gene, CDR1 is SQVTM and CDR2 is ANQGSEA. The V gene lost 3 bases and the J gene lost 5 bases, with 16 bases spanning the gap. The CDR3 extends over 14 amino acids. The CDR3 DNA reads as TGCAGCGTTGATGGGGGGGGGCTTGGAACTGAAGCTTTCTTT. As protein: CSVDGGGLGTEAFF.

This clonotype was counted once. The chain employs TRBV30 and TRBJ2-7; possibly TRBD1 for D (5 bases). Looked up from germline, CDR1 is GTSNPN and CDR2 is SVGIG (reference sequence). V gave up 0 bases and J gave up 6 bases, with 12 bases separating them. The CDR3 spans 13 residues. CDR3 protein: CAWSVVRAAEQYF. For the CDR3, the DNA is TGTGCCTGGAGTGTAGTCAGGGCGGCCGAGCAGTACTTC.

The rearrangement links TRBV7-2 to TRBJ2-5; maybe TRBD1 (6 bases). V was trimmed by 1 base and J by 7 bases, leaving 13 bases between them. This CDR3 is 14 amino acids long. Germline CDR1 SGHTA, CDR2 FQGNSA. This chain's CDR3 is CASSLDRAPGTQYF. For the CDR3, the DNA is TGTGCCAGCAGCTTAGACAGGGCCCCGGGGACCCAGTACTTC.

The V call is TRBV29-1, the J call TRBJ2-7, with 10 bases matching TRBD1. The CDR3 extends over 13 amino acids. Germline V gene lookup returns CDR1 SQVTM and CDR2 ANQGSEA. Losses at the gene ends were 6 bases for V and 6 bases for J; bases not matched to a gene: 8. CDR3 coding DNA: TGCAGCGTGACGGGACAGGGGAGTCGCGAGCAGTACTTC. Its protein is CSVTGQGSREQYF.

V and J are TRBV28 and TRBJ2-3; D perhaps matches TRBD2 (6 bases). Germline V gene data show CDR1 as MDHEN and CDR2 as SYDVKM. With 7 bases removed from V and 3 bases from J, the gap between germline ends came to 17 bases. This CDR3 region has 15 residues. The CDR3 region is CASNRRGAGTDTQYF. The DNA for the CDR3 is TGTGCCAGCAACCGGAGGGGCGCAGGGACAGATACGCAGTATTTT.

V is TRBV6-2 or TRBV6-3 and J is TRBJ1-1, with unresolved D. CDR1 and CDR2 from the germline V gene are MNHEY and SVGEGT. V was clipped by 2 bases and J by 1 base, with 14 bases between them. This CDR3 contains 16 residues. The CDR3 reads CASSYAVYGGNTEAFF. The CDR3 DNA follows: TGTGCCAGCAGTTACGCGGTATACGGTGGGAACACTGAAGCTTTCTTT.

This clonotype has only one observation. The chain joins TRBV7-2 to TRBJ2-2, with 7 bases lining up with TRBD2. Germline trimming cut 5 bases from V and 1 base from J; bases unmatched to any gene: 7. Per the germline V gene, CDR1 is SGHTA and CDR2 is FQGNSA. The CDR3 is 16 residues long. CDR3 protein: CASSPRAGRNTGELFF. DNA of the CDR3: TGTGCCAGCAGCCCAAGAGCGGGACGGAACACCGGGGAGCTGTTTTTT. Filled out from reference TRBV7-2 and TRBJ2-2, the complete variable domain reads GAGVSQSPSNKVTEKGKDVELRCDPISGHTALYWYRQSLGQGLEFLIYFQGNSAPDKSGLPSDRFSAERTGGSVSTLTIQRTQQEDSAVYLCASSPRAGRNTGELFFGEGSRLTVL.

As DNA, the CDR3 is TGCAGCGTTGTCCAGGGGTGGAGAACTGAAGCTTTCTTT. Protein: CSVVQGWRTEAFF. The chain joins TRBV29-1 to TRBJ1-1, with D possibly TRBD1 on 6 matching bases. This CDR3 spans 13 amino acids. The V and J ends lost 4 bases and 5 bases respectively, with 14 bases between them. Germline loops: CDR1 SQVTM, CDR2 ANQGSEA.

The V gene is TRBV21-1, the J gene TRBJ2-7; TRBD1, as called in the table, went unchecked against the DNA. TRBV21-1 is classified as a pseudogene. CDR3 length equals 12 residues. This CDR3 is CARLGAPYEQYF. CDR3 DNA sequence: TGTGCCAGATTAGGCGCGCCCTACGAGCAGTACTTC.

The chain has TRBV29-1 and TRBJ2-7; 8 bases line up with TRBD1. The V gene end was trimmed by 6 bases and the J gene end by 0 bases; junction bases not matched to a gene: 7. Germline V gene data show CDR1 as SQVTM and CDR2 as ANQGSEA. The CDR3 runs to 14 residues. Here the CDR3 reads CSVAGQGSSYEQYF. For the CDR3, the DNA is TGCAGCGTGGCAGGACAGGGAAGCTCCTACGAGCAGTACTTC.

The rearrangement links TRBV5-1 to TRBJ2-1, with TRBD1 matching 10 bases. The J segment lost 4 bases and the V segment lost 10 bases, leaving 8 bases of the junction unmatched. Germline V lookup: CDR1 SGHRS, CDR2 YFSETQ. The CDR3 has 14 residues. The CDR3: CACYGDRGYNEQFF. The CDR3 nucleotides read TGCGCCTGCTACGGGGACAGGGGATACAATGAGCAGTTCTTC.

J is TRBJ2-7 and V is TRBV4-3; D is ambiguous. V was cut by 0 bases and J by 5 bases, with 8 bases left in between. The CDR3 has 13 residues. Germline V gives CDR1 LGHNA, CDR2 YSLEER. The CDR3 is CASSQDFTDEQYF. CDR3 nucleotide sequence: TGCGCCAGCAGCCAAGATTTCACAGACGAGCAGTACTTC.

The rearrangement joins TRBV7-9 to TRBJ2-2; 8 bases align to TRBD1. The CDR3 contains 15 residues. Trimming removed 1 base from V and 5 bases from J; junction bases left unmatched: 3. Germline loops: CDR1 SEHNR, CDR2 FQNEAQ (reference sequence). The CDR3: CASSLETGATGELFF. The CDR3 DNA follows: TGTGCCAGCAGCTTAGAGACAGGGGCGACCGGGGAGCTGTTTTTT.

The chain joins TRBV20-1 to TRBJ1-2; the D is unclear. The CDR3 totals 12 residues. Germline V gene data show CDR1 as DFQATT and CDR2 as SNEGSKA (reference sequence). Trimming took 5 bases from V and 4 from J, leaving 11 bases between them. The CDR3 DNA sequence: TGCAGTGCTCAAAGGACCGGCTATGGCTACACCTTC. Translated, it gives CSAQRTGYGYTF.

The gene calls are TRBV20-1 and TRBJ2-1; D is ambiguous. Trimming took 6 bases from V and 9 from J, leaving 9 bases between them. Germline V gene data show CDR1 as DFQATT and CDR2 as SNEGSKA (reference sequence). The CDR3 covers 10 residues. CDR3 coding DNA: TGCAGTGCCCCCAAGACTGAGCAGTTCTTC. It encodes CSAPKTEQFF.

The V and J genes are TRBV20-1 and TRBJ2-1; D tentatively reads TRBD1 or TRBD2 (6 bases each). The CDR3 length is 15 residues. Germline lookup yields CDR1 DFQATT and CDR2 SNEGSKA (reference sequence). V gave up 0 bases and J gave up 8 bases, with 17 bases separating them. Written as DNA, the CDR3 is TGCAGTGCTAGAGATAGTACGGGGGCAGGGGATGAGCAGTTCTTC. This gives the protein CSARDSTGAGDEQFF.